The 23 T cell receptor beta chains given below trace back to one sample, sequenced in a study of blood T cell repertoires in COVID-19. The method was immunoSEQ multiplex PCR; TCRdb's version includes in-frame clones alone and lacks a portion of them. Of about 150,000 clones in the sample, more than 85% are singletons; the top ten hold around 2.9%. Source material: peripheral blood. These receptors were obtained from a man aged 55-75 years with active or convalescent COVID-19.

The V call is TRBV30, the J call TRBJ1-6; 8 bases align to TRBD1. The CDR3 is made up of 14 amino acids. Per the germline V gene, CDR1 is GTSNPN and CDR2 is SVGIG (reference sequence). Trimming cost V 2 bases and J 7 bases; bases outside gene matches: 4. CDR3 in amino acids: CAWSTGTGNSPLHF. In DNA, the CDR3 is TGTGCCTGGAGTACCGGGACAGGCAATTCACCCCTCCACTTT.

J is TRBJ1-2 and V is TRBV15; the match to TRBD1 covers 8 bases. V trimming: 3 bases; J trimming: 4 bases; junction bases outside the gene matches: 1. Germline V gives CDR1 LNHNV, CDR2 YYDKDF (reference sequence). CDR3 length: 13 amino acids. Written as DNA, the CDR3 is TGTGCCACCAGCAGGGACAGGGCCTATGGCTACACCTTC. As protein: CATSRDRAYGYTF. The entire variable domain, with the rest obtained from reference TRBV15 and TRBJ1-2, is as follows: DAMVIQNPRYQVTQFGKPVTLSCSQTLNHNVMYWYQQKSSQAPKLLFHYYDKDFNNEADTPDNFQSRRPNTSFCFLDIRSPGLGDTAMYLCATSRDRAYGYTFGSGTRLTVV.

CDR3 residues: CASSSKYSDTYEQYF. As DNA, the CDR3 is TGTGCCAGCTCATCAAAATACTCAGACACCTACGAGCAGTACTTC. The chain combines TRBV18 with TRBJ2-7, with unresolved D. V was clipped by 5 bases and J by 2 bases, with 16 bases between them. The CDR3 consists of 15 residues. CDR1 is KGHSH and CDR2 is LQKENI in the germline V gene.

The chain links TRBV5-1 to TRBJ2-3; TRBD2 agrees at 8 bases. Germline V lookup: CDR1 SGHRS, CDR2 YFSETQ. The length of the CDR3 is 16 residues. Germline trimming cut 0 bases from V and 7 bases from J; bases unmatched to any gene: 10. In nucleotides, the CDR3 is TGCGCCAGCAGCTTGGAAATGGCGGGGGGCGGAAATACGCAGTATTTT. This gives the protein CASSLEMAGGGNTQYF.

The V and J genes are TRBV9 and TRBJ2-3, with 12 nucleotides matching TRBD2. The CDR3 sequence is 21 residues long. The germline V gene encodes CDR1 SGDLS and CDR2 YYNGEE. J was trimmed by 0 bases and V by 0 bases; bases with no gene match: 14. The CDR3, as DNA: TGTGCCAGCAGCGTAGCTTTAGGTGGAACTAGCGGGAGGAAAAGCACAGATACGCAGTATTTT. As protein: CASSVALGGTSGRKSTDTQYF.

The chain carries TRBV30 and TRBJ2-1; 14 nucleotides align to TRBD2. This CDR3 region has 15 residues. Germline lookup yields CDR1 GTSNPN and CDR2 SVGIG (reference sequence). V dropped 0 bases and J dropped 9; count of bases not matched to a gene: 4. This CDR3 reads CAWSVGLAGGREQFF. DNA of the CDR3: TGTGCCTGGAGTGTCGGACTAGCGGGAGGACGTGAGCAGTTCTTC.

The V call is TRBV7-9, the J call TRBJ2-1; 9 bases are a match to TRBD2. Germline values: CDR1 SEHNR, CDR2 FQNEAQ (reference sequence). J was trimmed by 7 bases and V by 1 base; bases with no gene match: 5. The CDR3 has 15 residues. CDR3 nucleotide sequence: TGTGCCAGCAGCTTAGGCGGGGGGGCGTGGAATGAGCAGTTCTTC. It translates to CASSLGGGAWNEQFF. Filled out from reference TRBV7-9 and TRBJ2-1, the complete variable domain reads DTGVSQNPRHKITKRGQNVTFRCDPISEHNRLYWYRQTLGQGPEFLTYFQNEAQLEKSRLLSDRFSAERPKGSFSTLEIQRTEQGDSAMYLCASSLGGGAWNEQFFGPGTRLTVL.

The rearrangement links TRBV20-1 to TRBJ1-1; D remains unclear. V lost 3 bases to trimming and J lost 0 bases, with 2 bases between them. CDR3 length: 11 residues. The V gene's germline CDR1 is DFQATT and CDR2 SNEGSKA (reference sequence). The CDR3 DNA reads as TGCAGTGCTAGCGTGAACACTGAAGCTTTCTTT. It encodes CSASVNTEAFF.

This CDR3 is CASSIFGEGAYEQYF. In nucleotides, the CDR3 is TGTGCCAGTAGTATTTTTGGGGAAGGGGCCTACGAGCAGTACTTC. This sequence joins TRBV19 and TRBJ2-7; a possible D gene is TRBD1 (5 bases). The germline V gene encodes CDR1 LNHDA and CDR2 SQIVND (reference sequence). With 3 bases removed from V and 2 bases from J, the gap between germline ends came to 14 bases. The CDR3 is 15 amino acids.

The chain employs TRBV19 and TRBJ1-4; 9 bases match TRBD1. The germline gives CDR1 LNHDA, CDR2 SQIVND (reference sequence). The CDR3 has 14 amino acids. V dropped 8 bases and J dropped 7; count of bases not matched to a gene: 8. The CDR3 spells CASRQQGASEKLFF. CDR3 bases: TGTGCCAGTCGACAACAGGGGGCGTCTGAAAAACTGTTTTTT.

The chain is built from TRBV7-9 and TRBJ1-1; D is unresolved. Germline lookup yields CDR1 SEHNR and CDR2 FQNEAQ (reference sequence). Between the trimmed V and J ends, which lost 0 bases and 1 base, there was a span of 3 bases. The CDR3 is 13 amino acids. In DNA form, the CDR3 reads TGTGCCAGCAGCTTAGCAGCGAACACTGAAGCTTTCTTT. This sequence encodes CASSLAANTEAFF.

The chain combines TRBV7-8 with TRBJ2-5; 12 bases match TRBD2. The germline V gene has CDR1 SGHVS and CDR2 FQNEAQ. The CDR3 is 19 residues long. V was clipped by 5 bases and J by 1 base; unmatched bases: 14. CDR3 nucleotide sequence: TGTGCCAGCAGCCGAGAGACGATGGGGACTAGCGGGCTCCAAGAGACCCAGTACTTC. Protein product: CASSRETMGTSGLQETQYF.

On this clone: An end of the junction differs from the germline gene, which may be a read error. The gene calls are TRBV25-1 and TRBJ1-1; D is perhaps TRBD1 (5 bases). Germline assignment: CDR1 MGHDK and CDR2 SYGVNS. The length of the CDR3 is 15 residues. The CDR3 DNA follows: TGTGCCAGCAGTGATTGGGGGGGAATGAAAACTGAAGCTTTCTTT. Residues: CASSDWGGMKTEAFF.

V usage is TRBV15 and J usage is TRBJ2-4; D gene ambiguous. CDR3 length equals 16 residues. Germline assignment: CDR1 LNHNV and CDR2 YYDKDF (reference sequence). Trimming cost V 5 bases and J 0 bases, with 14 bases left between them. The CDR3 is CATSLPLGLAKNIQYF. The CDR3 DNA follows: TGTGCCACCAGCCTCCCCCTAGGTCTAGCCAAAAACATTCAGTACTTC.

The genes are TRBV12-1 and TRBJ2-2; the listed D gene, TRBD1, was not tested against the DNA. TRBV12-1 is a listed pseudogene. CDR3 length equals 16 residues. For the CDR3, the DNA is TGTGCCAGCAGCGCTCGACAGGGCGCGAACACCGGGGAGCTGTTTTTT. It yields the protein CASSARQGANTGELFF.

A few counts support this clone. The gene calls are TRBV6-5 and TRBJ2-2; D might be TRBD2 (5 bases). The V and J ends lost 6 bases and 1 base respectively, with 9 bases between them. The CDR3 spans 14 residues. The germline V gene has CDR1 MNHEY and CDR2 SVGAGI. The CDR3 DNA sequence: TGTGCCAGCAGAACTAGGGAGAACACCGGGGAGCTGTTTTTT. Translating gives CASRTRENTGELFF.

The chain is built from TRBV7-8 and TRBJ2-3; tentatively, D is TRBD2 (6 bases). The CDR3 length is 15 residues. CDR1 SGHVS and CDR2 FQNEAQ come from the germline V gene. V shed 1 base and J shed 5 bases, with 13 bases lying between them. The CDR3 nucleotides are TGTGCCAGCAGCTTAGTGACGGGAGAAGTAGATACGCAGTATTTT. This translates into CASSLVTGEVDTQYF.

The chain recombines TRBV28 with TRBJ2-1, with D maybe TRBD2 (7 bases). The CDR3 runs to 15 residues. In germline, CDR1 is MDHEN, CDR2 SYDVKM. V lost 7 bases to trimming and J lost 0 bases, with 13 bases between them. The CDR3 reads CASTVGGVSYNEQFF. The CDR3 region has the DNA TGTGCCAGCACGGTAGGGGGGGTCTCCTACAATGAGCAGTTCTTC.

V gene TRBV27 combines with J gene TRBJ1-1, with D possibly matching TRBD1 (5 bases). Germline values: CDR1 MNHEY, CDR2 SMNVEV (reference sequence). V was pared by 0 bases and J by 3 bases, with 5 bases between. This CDR3 is built from 13 residues. The DNA for the CDR3 is TGTGCCAGCAGTTTATCAGGGGACACTGAAGCTTTCTTT. The encoded protein is CASSLSGDTEAFF.

This clone was picked up one time. The rearrangement uses TRBV6-2 or TRBV6-3 and TRBJ2-7; 7 bases line up with TRBD1. The trim removed 1 base at V and 4 bases at J, leaving 4 bases unmatched. The germline V gene encodes CDR1 MNHEY and CDR2 SVGEGT. The CDR3 totals 14 residues. CDR3: CASSYFGTEYEQYF. The CDR3 region has the DNA TGTGCCAGCAGTTACTTCGGGACAGAATACGAGCAGTACTTC.

The chain recombines TRBV9 with TRBJ2-5, with TRBD2 as a possible D gene (6 bases). CDR1 is SGDLS and CDR2 is YYNGEE in the germline V gene. The CDR3 extends over 16 amino acids. V was trimmed by 4 bases and J by 2 bases, leaving 18 bases between them. For the CDR3, the DNA is TGTGCCAGCAGCCTCGGGGGTGGAGGGTCGCAAGAGACCCAGTACTTC. The encoded protein is CASSLGGGGSQETQYF.

The CDR3 DNA reads TGTGCCAGCAGGGGGGGACAGTTGCAGCCCCAGCATTTT. Translation: CASRGGQLQPQHF. The chain employs TRBV28 and TRBJ1-5, with 7 nucleotides matching TRBD1. CDR1 and CDR2 (germline): MDHEN, SYDVKM. V was clipped by 6 bases and J by 7 bases; unmatched bases: 6. The CDR3 loop spans 13 amino acids.

As for this clone: Additional DNA sequences in this sample encode the identical CDR3. This sequence joins TRBV19 and TRBJ1-6; TRBD1 matches 7 bases. Per germline, CDR1 LNHDA and CDR2 SQIVND (reference sequence). The CDR3 length is 13 residues. V trimming: 7 bases; J trimming: 3 bases; junction bases outside the gene matches: 0. CDR3 amino acids: CASTGGYNSPLHF. The CDR3 region has the DNA TGTGCCAGTACAGGGGGCTATAATTCACCCCTCCACTTT.